This is a list of T cell receptor beta chains from one sample in a study of blood T cell repertoires in COVID-19. The repertoire was sequenced with immunoSEQ multiplex PCR; TCRdb's copy has only in-frame clones and lacks some. The table has fewer than 130,000 clones, roughly nine tenths seen once. The specimen was peripheral blood. These receptors all come from a woman aged 80 or over with acute or convalescent COVID-19. The CDR3 runs from the conserved cysteine through the conserved F or W. The order of the fields is clone size, D gene, J gene, V gene, CDR3 protein, CDR3 DNA. D genes are given only for firm matches. Clone size is not always given. Where it is, it says once, few, many or a class for expanded clones.

clone size: NA; D gene: TRBD2; J gene: TRBJ2-2; V gene: TRBV7-6; CDR3 protein: CASSLSGGNTGELFF; CDR3 DNA: TGTGCCAGCAGCCTAAGCGGGGGCAACACCGGGGAGCTGTTTTTT
clone size: NA; D gene: TRBD2; J gene: TRBJ2-7; V gene: TRBV6-6; CDR3 protein: CASSPTSGAYEQYF; CDR3 DNA: TGTGCCAGCAGTCCGACTAGCGGGGCCTACGAGCAGTACTTC
clone size: once; D gene: NA; J gene: TRBJ2-7; V gene: TRBV5-4; CDR3 protein: CASSSRDTYEQYF; CDR3 DNA: TGTGCCAGCAGCTCCAGGGACACCTACGAGCAGTACTTC
clone size: few; D gene: NA; J gene: TRBJ1-6; V gene: TRBV9; CDR3 protein: CASSVDGGGLYNSPLHF; CDR3 DNA: TGTGCCAGCAGCGTAGATGGTGGGGGCCTCTATAATTCACCCCTCCACTTT
clone size: NA; D gene: TRBD1; J gene: TRBJ2-2; V gene: TRBV5-5; CDR3 protein: CASSPRQGPNTGELFF; CDR3 DNA: TGTGCCAGCAGCCCCCGACAGGGACCTAACACCGGGGAGCTGTTTTTT
clone size: NA; D gene: TRBD2; J gene: TRBJ2-1; V gene: TRBV3-1/TRBV3-2; CDR3 protein: CASSHGSLAGGTNNEQFF; CDR3 DNA: TGTGCCAGCAGCCATGGGTCGCTAGCGGGGGGAACCAACAATGAGCAGTTCTTC
clone size: NA; D gene: TRBD2; J gene: TRBJ2-1; V gene: TRBV24-1; CDR3 protein: CATSDLETSGEGRQFF; CDR3 DNA: TGTGCCACCAGTGATTTAGAGACTAGCGGGGAGGGTAGGCAGTTCTTC
clone size: NA; D gene: TRBD2; J gene: TRBJ2-5; V gene: TRBV4-1; CDR3 protein: CASSQDEVSGGLGETQYF; CDR3 DNA: TGCGCCAGCAGCCAAGATGAGGTTAGCGGGGGACTGGGGGAGACCCAGTACTTC
clone size: NA; D gene: NA; J gene: TRBJ1-4; V gene: TRBV5-1; CDR3 protein: CASSTGNEKLFF; CDR3 DNA: TGCGCCAGCAGTACAGGAAATGAAAAACTGTTTTTT
clone size: once; D gene: TRBD2; J gene: TRBJ2-1; V gene: TRBV6-1; CDR3 protein: CASSDLLAGVSSYNEQFF; CDR3 DNA: TGTGCCAGCAGTGATCTACTAGCGGGGGTCAGCTCCTACAATGAGCAGTTCTTC
clone size: NA; D gene: NA; J gene: TRBJ2-7; V gene: TRBV6-5; CDR3 protein: CASSYFGGSYEQYF; CDR3 DNA: TGTGCCAGCAGTTACTTCGGGGGTTCCTACGAGCAGTACTTC
clone size: NA; D gene: NA; J gene: TRBJ2-5; V gene: TRBV5-1; CDR3 protein: CASSLRGSIQETQYF; CDR3 DNA: TGCGCCAGCAGCTTGAGAGGCAGTATCCAAGAGACCCAGTACTTC
clone size: NA; D gene: NA; J gene: TRBJ1-5; V gene: TRBV5-8; CDR3 protein: CASSLVPGGQPQHF; CDR3 DNA: TGTGCCAGCAGCTTGGTTCCAGGAGGGCAGCCCCAGCATTTT
clone size: NA; D gene: TRBD2; J gene: TRBJ2-1; V gene: TRBV7-9; CDR3 protein: CASSDLGLAGGNEQFF; CDR3 DNA: TGTGCCAGCAGCGACCTGGGGCTAGCGGGGGGCAATGAGCAGTTCTTC
clone size: NA; D gene: NA; J gene: TRBJ2-6; V gene: TRBV10-3; CDR3 protein: CAISEHEAGANVLTF; CDR3 DNA: TGTGCCATCAGTGAACATGAAGCTGGGGCCAACGTCCTGACTTTC
clone size: NA; D gene: NA; J gene: TRBJ2-5; V gene: TRBV9; CDR3 protein: CASSVGGFGFADQETQYF; CDR3 DNA: TGTGCCAGCAGCGTAGGAGGGTTCGGGTTTGCAGACCAAGAGACCCAGTACTTC
clone size: NA; D gene: NA; J gene: TRBJ1-2; V gene: TRBV6-5; CDR3 protein: CASKEQGFHGYTF; CDR3 DNA: TGTGCCAGCAAAGAACAGGGTTTTCATGGCTACACCTTC
clone size: NA; D gene: NA; J gene: TRBJ2-5; V gene: TRBV30; CDR3 protein: CAWLTTVGTQYF; CDR3 DNA: TGTGCCTGGCTAACTACCGTGGGGACCCAGTACTTC
clone size: NA; D gene: TRBD1; J gene: TRBJ2-5; V gene: TRBV5-1; CDR3 protein: CASSLKGAGQETQYF; CDR3 DNA: TGCGCCAGCAGCTTAAAGGGGGCCGGCCAAGAGACCCAGTACTTC
clone size: NA; D gene: TRBD2; J gene: TRBJ2-3; V gene: TRBV7-3; CDR3 protein: CASSLTSGLAGVDTQYF; CDR3 DNA: TGTGCCAGCAGCTTAACCTCTGGACTAGCGGGGGTAGATACGCAGTATTTT
clone size: NA; D gene: NA; J gene: TRBJ1-2; V gene: TRBV6-5; CDR3 protein: CASSYSTLDRGYGYTF; CDR3 DNA: TGTGCCAGCAGTTACTCGACGTTGGACAGAGGCTATGGCTACACCTTC
clone size: NA; D gene: TRBD2; J gene: TRBJ2-3; V gene: TRBV5-8; CDR3 protein: CASSALAGTSTDTQYF; CDR3 DNA: TGTGCCAGCAGCGCTCTAGCGGGCACTAGCACAGATACGCAGTATTTT
clone size: NA; D gene: TRBD1; J gene: TRBJ2-1; V gene: TRBV5-1; CDR3 protein: CASSIGQGSYNEQFF; CDR3 DNA: TGCGCCAGCAGCATAGGACAGGGGTCCTACAATGAGCAGTTCTTC
clone size: NA; D gene: NA; J gene: TRBJ1-3; V gene: TRBV25-1; CDR3 protein: CASSELGPFSGNTIYF; CDR3 DNA: TGTGCCAGCAGTGAATTGGGCCCCTTCTCTGGAAACACCATATATTTT
clone size: NA; D gene: TRBD1; J gene: TRBJ1-4; V gene: TRBV15; CDR3 protein: CATSRTGGFTNEKLFF; CDR3 DNA: TGTGCCACCAGCAGGACAGGGGGCTTTACTAATGAAAAACTGTTTTTT
clone size: NA; D gene: NA; J gene: TRBJ2-7; V gene: TRBV3-1/TRBV3-2; CDR3 protein: CASSQGIRYEQYF; CDR3 DNA: TGTGCCAGCAGCCAAGGAATCAGGTACGAGCAGTACTTC
clone size: NA; D gene: TRBD1; J gene: TRBJ1-2; V gene: TRBV18; CDR3 protein: CASSFGQGSDYGYTF; CDR3 DNA: TGTGCCAGCTCATTCGGACAGGGGAGTGACTATGGCTACACCTTC
clone size: NA; D gene: TRBD1; J gene: TRBJ2-7; V gene: TRBV7-2; CDR3 protein: CASSLVAIGTGSYEQYF; CDR3 DNA: TGTGCCAGCAGCTTAGTGGCAATAGGGACAGGATCCTACGAGCAGTACTTC
clone size: NA; D gene: TRBD2; J gene: TRBJ2-1; V gene: TRBV7-2; CDR3 protein: CASSSGPSGGVEQFF; CDR3 DNA: TGTGCCAGCAGCTCCGGACCTAGCGGGGGTGTGGAGCAGTTCTTC